This T cell receptor (beta chain) is drawn from a study of T cell responses to AZD1222 COVID-19 vaccine. Points from the study as a whole: Just a handful of people given AZD1222 tested seropositive at baseline.

Germline assignment: CDR1 SGDLS and CDR2 YYNGEE. The CDR3 is made up of 12 amino acids. Trimming left V 4 bases short and J 4 bases short, with 8 bases between. Sequencing used immunoSEQ multiplex PCR; TCRdb keeps in-frame clones, though not all of them. The sample records around 110,000 clones, about 85% being singletons. As concerns this clone: Its antigen is not known.

Sequenced material: peripheral blood, taken 28 days after the second AZD1222 dose. The origin of this receptor is an adult who received the AZD1222 COVID-19 vaccine. The V call is TRBV9, the J call TRBJ1-2; D possibly corresponds to TRBD1 (5 bases). The CDR3 sequence is CASSLTVYGYTF. CDR3 in DNA: TGTGCCAGCAGCCTGACAGTCTATGGCTACACCTTC.